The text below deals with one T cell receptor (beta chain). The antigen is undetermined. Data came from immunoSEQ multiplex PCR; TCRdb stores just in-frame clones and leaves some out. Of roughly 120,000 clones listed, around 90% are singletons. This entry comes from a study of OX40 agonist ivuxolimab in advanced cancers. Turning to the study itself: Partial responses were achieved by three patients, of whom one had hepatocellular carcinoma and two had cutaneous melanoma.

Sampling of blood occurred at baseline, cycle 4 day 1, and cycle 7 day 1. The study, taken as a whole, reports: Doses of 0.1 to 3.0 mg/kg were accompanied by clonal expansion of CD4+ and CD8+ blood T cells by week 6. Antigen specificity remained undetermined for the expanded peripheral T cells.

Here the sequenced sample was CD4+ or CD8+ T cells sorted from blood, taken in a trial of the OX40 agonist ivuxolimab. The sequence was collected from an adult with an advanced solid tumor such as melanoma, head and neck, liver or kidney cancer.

CDR3 region: CASRLSWDEQFF. DNA of the CDR3: TGTGCCAGCAGACTTAGCTGGGATGAGCAGTTCTTC. This chain joins TRBV25-1 and TRBJ2-1; D call uncertain. The V gene lost 6 bases and the J gene lost 8 bases, with 11 bases spanning the gap. Germline CDR1 and CDR2: MGHDK and SYGVNS. The CDR3 runs to 12 residues.